The 15 T cell receptor beta chains presented below share a single source sample, sequenced in a study of blood T cell repertoires in COVID-19. Method: immunoSEQ multiplex PCR; TCRdb's copy keeps in-frame clones and lacks some. There are around 250,000 clones in the sample; around nine tenths occur only once, and approximately 0.94% lies in the top ten. The sample comprised peripheral blood. These receptors all come from a middle-aged woman who had recovered from COVID-19.

This chain links TRBV9 with TRBJ2-7, with 7 nucleotides matching TRBD2. This CDR3 region has 16 residues. Germline lookup yields CDR1 SGDLS and CDR2 YYNGEE. With 4 bases clipped from V and 3 bases from J, the junction kept 13 bases outside the gene matches. This CDR3 is CASSPRGLEPLYEQYF. For the CDR3, the DNA is TGTGCCAGCAGCCCCCGTGGACTAGAACCTCTCTACGAGCAGTACTTC.

This sequence joins TRBV6-5 and TRBJ1-5; 8 bases fit TRBD1. Germline CDR1 is MNHEY and CDR2 is SVGAGI. J was trimmed by 2 bases and V by 6 bases; bases with no gene match: 6. The CDR3 totals 15 residues. The CDR3 loop reads CASRTGAQGNQPQHF. In DNA form, the CDR3 reads TGTGCCAGCAGGACAGGGGCGCAGGGCAATCAGCCCCAGCATTTT.

This clone was seen once. The chain joins TRBV5-1 to TRBJ1-1, with 7 bases lining up with TRBD1. The germline V gene has CDR1 SGHRS and CDR2 YFSETQ. The CDR3 covers 15 residues. Trimming removed 5 bases from V and 1 base from J; junction bases left unmatched: 8. CDR3 loop: CASRAWGQSNTEAFF. CDR3 nucleotides: TGCGCCAGCAGAGCGTGGGGACAGTCGAACACTGAAGCTTTCTTT.

The rearrangement joins TRBV12-3 or TRBV12-4 to TRBJ2-1, with no clear D. The CDR3 runs to 11 residues. V was shortened by 6 bases and J by 8 bases, with 8 bases between the two germline ends. CDR3 sequence (DNA): TGTGCCAGCAGGTTTGTCGATGAGCAGTTCTTC. Encoded protein: CASRFVDEQFF.

This chain links TRBV30 with TRBJ1-6; D is ambiguous. Germline loops: CDR1 GTSNPN, CDR2 SVGIG (reference sequence). V was clipped by 0 bases and J by 10 bases, with 10 bases between them. The CDR3 runs to 13 residues. CDR3 coding DNA: TGTGCCTGGAGTGTTCCGGGTAACTCACCCCTCCACTTT. Protein product: CAWSVPGNSPLHF.

This chain links TRBV7-9 with TRBJ2-7, with 8 bases fitting TRBD1. Trimming at V came to 1 base and at J to 2 bases, leaving 7 bases not matched to a gene. This CDR3 spans 16 amino acids. Germline CDR1 reads SEHNR; CDR2 reads FQNEAQ (reference sequence). This CDR3 reads CASSLVRTGSTYEQYF. The CDR3 region has the DNA TGTGCCAGCAGCTTAGTCAGGACAGGGTCTACCTACGAGCAGTACTTC.

The chain uses TRBV19 and TRBJ1-5; a weak D match, TRBD1 (6 bases). Trimming pared 3 bases from V and 2 bases from J, leaving 11 bases between. In germline, CDR1 is LNHDA, CDR2 SQIVND (reference sequence). This CDR3 is 15 amino acids long. In DNA form, the CDR3 reads TGTGCCAGTAGTATTCTGAGACAGGGCAATCAGCCCCAGCATTTT. It specifies CASSILRQGNQPQHF.

J is TRBJ2-7 and V is TRBV19, with D tentatively TRBD2 (6 bases). Germline V gives CDR1 LNHDA, CDR2 SQIVND (reference sequence). The CDR3 loop spans 15 amino acids. The ends were cut back, 1 base at V and 6 bases at J, with 16 bases in the middle. CDR3 loop: CASSIAATSLSEQYF. CDR3 DNA sequence: TGTGCCAGTAGTATAGCCGCGACTAGTTTATCCGAGCAGTACTTC.

This clone was detected once. The chain carries TRBV19 and TRBJ2-7; no definite D call. There are 15 residues in the CDR3. CDR1 LNHDA and CDR2 SQIVND come from the germline V gene (reference sequence). V was pared by 1 base and J by 0 bases, with 10 bases between. CDR3 sequence (DNA): TGTGCCAGTAGTATAGGACTCACGTACTCCTACGAGCAGTACTTC. This translates into CASSIGLTYSYEQYF.

A word on this clone: A junction boundary mismatches the germline segment, possibly from a read error. The chain recombines TRBV28 with TRBJ2-4; 7 nucleotides align to TRBD1. Germline loops: CDR1 MDHEN, CDR2 SYDVKM. This CDR3 contains 13 residues. Here the CDR3 reads CANSRQGQNIQYF. CDR3 DNA: TGTGCCAACAGTAGACAGGGCCAAAACATTCAGTACTTC.

In DNA, the CDR3 is TGTGCCATCAGCTCCGAGGAGGGAGGTACGGGAAAGGGCTACACCTTC. Translation gives CAISSEEGGTGKGYTF. The chain couples TRBV10-3 to TRBJ1-2; no definite D call. The germline V gene has CDR1 ENHRY and CDR2 SYGVKD. V gave up 6 bases and J gave up 8 bases, with 25 bases separating them. The CDR3 spans 16 residues.

V is TRBV9 and J is TRBJ2-3; perhaps TRBD2 as D (6 bases). Germline V lookup: CDR1 SGDLS, CDR2 YYNGEE. V was cut by 4 bases and J by 7 bases, with 25 bases left in between. This CDR3 has 17 amino acids. For the CDR3, the DNA is TGTGCCAGCAGCATGGGGGATGAGGCGGGACCCACTTATACGCAGTATTTT. This sequence encodes CASSMGDEAGPTYTQYF.

This chain joins TRBV18 and TRBJ2-1; TRBD1 matches 7 bases. This CDR3 comprises 16 residues. The germline CDR1 and CDR2 sequences are KGHSH and LQKENI. After removal of 0 bases from V and 4 bases from J, the junction contained 6 bases not matched to a gene. CDR3 in DNA: TGTGCCAGCTCACCACCAGGGGGCCAAGGGTACAATGAGCAGTTCTTC. It specifies CASSPPGGQGYNEQFF.

The chain joins TRBV12-1 to TRBJ2-7; the table's D call, TRBD2, was not checked against the DNA. TRBV12-1 counts as a pseudogene. This CDR3 comprises 13 residues. CDR3 coding DNA: TGTGCCAGCAGCTTTGCGCGGGTCTACGAGCAGTACTTC. Its translation: CASSFARVYEQYF.

CDR3 DNA sequence: TGTGCCAGCAGTTATAGGGGGCGAACTGAAGCTTTCTTT. Protein: CASSYRGRTEAFF. The chain has TRBV6-5 and TRBJ1-1; the match to TRBD1 covers 7 bases. Germline CDR1 reads MNHEY; CDR2 reads SVGAGI. The CDR3 loop spans 13 amino acids. The V gene end was trimmed by 3 bases and the J gene end by 5 bases; junction bases not matched to a gene: 3.